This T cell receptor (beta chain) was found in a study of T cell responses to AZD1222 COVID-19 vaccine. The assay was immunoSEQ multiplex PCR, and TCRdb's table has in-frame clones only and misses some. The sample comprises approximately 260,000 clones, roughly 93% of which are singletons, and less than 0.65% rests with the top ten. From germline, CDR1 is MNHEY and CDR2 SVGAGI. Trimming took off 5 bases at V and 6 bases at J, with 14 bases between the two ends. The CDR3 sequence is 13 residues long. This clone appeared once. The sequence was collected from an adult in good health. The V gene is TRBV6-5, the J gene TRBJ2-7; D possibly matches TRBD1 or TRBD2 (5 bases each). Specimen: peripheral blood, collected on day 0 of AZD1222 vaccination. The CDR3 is CASSRGLSGEQYF. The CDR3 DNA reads TGTGCCAGCAGTCGGGGCCTCTCGGGCGAGCAGTACTTC.